Sequencing of this T cell receptor (beta chain) was carried out in a study of blood T cell repertoires in COVID-19. About the study: Specimens from acute and convalescent COVID-19 originated in the United States, Italy and Spain. Sources were T cells, B-cell-depleted T cells, or PBMCs; the material itself was cDNA or gDNA.

Study processing details: The authors estimated nucleated cell counts from reference gene primer amplification. Repertoires were generated with immunoSEQ multiplex PCR, while TCRdb's copy carries only in-frame clones and drops some. D and trimming come from the DNA, and the V and J calls and clone size come from that table. Of about 260,000 clones listed, 91% are singletons. Followed over time, Seattle patients had been enrolled while infection was active. This clone was found once. Germline V gene data show CDR1 as KGHSH and CDR2 as LQKENI. The CDR3 is 15 amino acids. The V end lost 1 base, the J end lost 4 bases, and 14 bases lay between the germline ends.

The sample comprised peripheral blood. This TCR was sampled from a person between 18 and 35 years old with COVID-19, enrolled during active disease. The chain uses TRBV18 and TRBJ2-7, with D possibly matching TRBD2 (5 bases). The CDR3, as DNA: TGTGCCAGCTCACCACTTCGCACTAGTTTATACGAGCAGTACTTC. Amino acid sequence: CASSPLRTSLYEQYF.